Reported below is one TCR beta chain. No cognate antigen has been identified for it. The sample holds no much larger clone one base away, and base qualities are not on file. Library preparation employed the immunoSEQ multiplex PCR assay. The multiplex PCR relied on a mix of 60 forward primers for TCR Vbeta segments and 13 reverse primers for TCR Jbeta segments. A multiplex PCR assay on genomic DNA amplified the CDR3 region of rearranged TCR beta genes. The Illumina HiSeq System was used to sequence the amplified TCR beta libraries as 87-base-pair reads. In the authors' own workflow: A later analysis counted approximately 84 million unique TCR beta chains across the 690 or so repertoires, and roughly 9.9 million of these chains were shared by at least two donors. To remove PCR and sequencing errors, raw reads were error-corrected and collapsed into unique sequences using a nearest-neighbor algorithm that merged closely related sequences. To assign V, D and J gene segments, CDR3 sequences were aligned to IMGT reference sequences. Each retained sequence needed at least a six-nucleotide match to both a V gene segment and a J gene segment. Rearrangements were classified as productive when the CDR3 lacked stop codons and remained in frame with V and J, and all other rearrangements were classified as non-productive. Following IMGT convention, CDR3 was defined as the stretch from the second conserved V-encoded cysteine to the conserved J-encoded phenylalanine. Sequences without an unambiguous match to a single V gene segment were excluded from the earlier analysis of over 500 of the donors. In an earlier analysis of 450 to 750 of the donors, a V segment was called functional when productive rearrangements were above 56.7%, and segregating when the standard deviation between donors exceeded 5%. To diagnose cytomegalovirus status from the catalog of TCR beta chain sequences, a statistical classification framework was built. A later analysis assigned V and J genes by comparing TCR nucleotide sequences with IMGT/GENE-DB human TR gene sequences. A later analysis assigned CDR3 sequences and most-parsimonious VDJ recombination scenarios with the TCRdist pipeline. A later analysis defined each TCR beta chain by its CDR3 amino acid sequence plus V-gene family, and excluded reads lacking a unique V-gene family. To address suspected cross-contamination and a sequencing artifact, a later analysis removed a few hundred highly shared, low-generation-probability nucleotide sequences. In a later analysis, a clonal expansion index was calculated for each public chain from normalized within-repertoire ranks of inferred template counts. In a later analysis, generation probabilities were computed using a VDJ recombination model fitted to out-of-frame rearrangements, and the results were checked against IGoR. In a later analysis, hypergeometric tests were used to score TCR-TCR, TCR-HLA and TCR-CMV co-occurrence, with a repertoire-size bias correction applied to TCR pairs. In a later analysis, false discovery rates were estimated by permuting HLA or CMV assignments 20 times. A later analysis grouped co-occurring TCRs with DBSCAN, adding TCRdist sequence similarity when clustering within HLA-allele-positive subsets. For co-occurrence clustering, repertoires with fewer than 30,000 or more than 120,000 public chains were excluded, along with five repertoires with anomalous nucleotide sharing. Imported from immuneACCESS, the table was reduced by TCRdb to in-frame sequences with V and J called. These copies leave out some clones; in studies compared against another copy, an unresolved V gene accounts for under half, and the cause of the remainder is not known. V and J calls plus clone size are reproduced from that table; the DNA served to infer D and trimming. This sample is represented by more than 100,000 clones; under 80% of them were singletons. The ten largest clones take up roughly 31% of the sample.

In total, about 650 healthy bone marrow donors made up the cohort. At the time of sampling, all cohort members were nominally healthy, though unrecorded immune exposures were likely present. The donor tested CMV seropositive, placing the donor among the 290 or so seropositive members of the cohort. Every donor gave a peripheral blood sample, and the peripheral blood mononuclear cells from that sample were used for TCR beta sequencing. Genomic DNA extraction from the blood cell samples was performed with the Qiagen DNeasy Blood Extraction Kit. The sample originates from a study of cytomegalovirus exposure and HLA in healthy donors (TCRdb year 2017). Looking at the study overall: In an earlier analysis of approximately 640 of the donors, around 290 Gb of sequence data and approximately 100 million unique TCR beta sequences from 150 million to 200 million T cells were reported. The study combined high-throughput TCR immunosequencing, statistical association of individual TCRs with disease status, and machine learning to predict cytomegalovirus infection status. Besides the first cohort of approximately 710 subjects, a separate validation cohort made up of 95 to 150 different subjects was used. All discovery cohort repertoires had been generated on a single sequencing platform. A later genetic analysis took genome-wide SNP genotypes for about 55% of the roughly 700 donors and used that subset as a discovery cohort. The study was designed to test whether signatures of past pathogen exposure could be identified by cataloging public T cell receptors. Among the roughly 400 genotyped donors, approximately 76% belonged to the genetic ancestry cluster associated with self-reported Caucasian donors. A later analysis re-examined previously published TCR beta repertoires from more than 650 donors and added high-resolution HLA genotyping to investigate patterns of TCR occurrence. An early release covering roughly 580 HLA-typed donors comprised about 300 gigabases of sequencing data and tens of millions of unique TCR sequences. Donor age, sex, ethnicity and CMV serostatus were compiled together with the repertoire data. Because of strong linkage in the cohort, roughly five DR-DQ haplotypes were treated as single units for association and clustering. Across some 400 genotyped donors of the cohort, an average of about 200,000 unique TCR beta nucleotide sequences per donor were sequenced, and 15% to 20% of those sequences were non-productive. An earlier analysis of roughly 580 of the donors used high-throughput TCR beta sequencing to judge whether each TCR beta V gene segment behaved as functional or pseudogenic. Both class I and class II loci were covered by HLA typing, at four-digit resolution. In the later analysis, no new phenotypic data were used to find candidate immune exposures; instead, reliance was placed on TCR beta sequences and their occurrence across donors. The number of typed donors differed by locus: roughly 620-640 for A, B, C, DRB1 and DQB1; 522 for DQA1; 606 for DPA1; and approximately 450 for DPB1. The study used immunosequencing to profile the T cell repertoires of more than 650 subjects and linked those repertoires to cytomegalovirus serostatus. Paper-wide results and their limitations: The earlier analysis of almost 600 of the donors excluded fewer than 20 rarely observed V segments, including chromosome 9 orphons, because counts were too low. The authors suggested that the approach could potentially be generalized to other disease states and immunological phenotypes. Most CMV-associated TCR beta chains appeared to be HLA-restricted in a later analysis, and the HLA associations seemed to be driven largely by CMV exposure. A group of highly shared sequence variants was considered likely to be a technical artifact of the sequencing pipeline. Compared with the approximately 670-donor mean, donors in an Asian-associated ancestry cluster had fewer N-insertions in productive TCRs, according to a later genetic analysis. Because some donors lacked HLA typing at each locus, the association tests relied only on the typed subset. The 87-base-pair reads could not distinguish some IMGT-functional V segments, including TRBV6-2 and TRBV6-3, so those segments were excluded. Only TCR beta chains were sequenced in this cohort, and the absence of alpha or paired-chain data limited detectable features. A few of the identified cytomegalovirus-associated TCR beta chains were confirmed in vitro to be specific for cytomegalovirus antigens. A further reported finding was that TCR beta sequences accurately predicted the HLA-A and HLA-B alleles for most subjects in the first cohort. Correlated functional status among segregating V segments might reflect linkage disequilibrium, but an unknown experimental factor could not be ruled out. A total of roughly 160 TCR beta chains were listed by the study as associated with cytomegalovirus. An association between a missense DCLRE1C variant and V-gene and J-gene trimming of TCR beta chains was found in a later genetic analysis and replicated in an independent cohort. The presence/absence analyses assumed that sequencing depth was roughly uniform across donors, and that assumption may not be true. Strong co-occurrence of HLA alleles, especially DR and DQ, made assigning TCR associations to individual alleles difficult. A later analysis found that TCR association rates varied across HLA loci, with DRB1 alleles showing the most associated TCRs and HLA-C alleles the fewest. A later analysis found that HLA-associated TCR beta chains were more clonally expanded and had lower generation probabilities than equally common non-associated chains. In a later analysis, several top co-occurrence clusters were reported to appear linked to parvovirus B19, influenza, CMV and Epstein-Barr virus. While some public TCRs were present in many individuals, most TCR sequences turned up only very rarely across donors. In a later analysis, about 17,000 TCR beta sequences were associated with specific HLA alleles at a false discovery rate of 0.05. Cytomegalovirus status was reported to be diagnosed by the classifier with high specificity and sensitivity in both the original and validation cohorts. In an earlier analysis of about 540 of the donors, most TCR beta V segments were observed in productive rearrangements about 87% or about 30% of the time, broadly matching IMGT annotations. For the cohort, immune exposure information was limited to CMV serostatus.

V is shortened by 3 bases, J by 2 bases, and the region joining them spans 12 bases. CDR1 and CDR2, per the germline V gene, are SGHRS and YFSETQ. The CDR3 starts with the cysteine, ends with the phenylalanine, and has 14 residues. Just CDR3 DNA is preserved here, 42 bases in frame from base 1. Sequencing used PBMCs. The rearrangement combines TRBV5-1 with TRBJ2-7; TRBD1 might be the D gene, on 6 matching bases. This sequence was found in a man between 60 and 75 years old in good health and CMV-seropositive. The CDR3: CASSSTRDTYEQYF. The DNA is TGCGCCAGCAGCTCGACCCGGGACACCTACGAGCAGTACTTC.